This T cell receptor (beta chain) was retrieved from a study of blood T cell repertoires in COVID-19. For the study at large: Acute and convalescent COVID-19 specimens originated in the United States, Italy and Spain. Sample material is recorded as cDNA or gDNA derived from T cells, B-cell-depleted T cells, or PBMCs.

Assay: immunoSEQ multiplex PCR; the TCRdb copy retains only in-frame clones and omits some. The data hold about 64,000 clones, with 70% to 90% observed a single time. This CDR3 has 12 residues. Trimming took off 3 bases at V and 0 bases at J, with 6 bases between the two ends. The germline V gene has CDR1 GTSNPN and CDR2 SVGIG (reference sequence). The sequenced material came from peripheral blood. The chain employs TRBV30 and TRBJ2-7; possibly TRBD2 for D (6 bases). The TCR was taken from a man between 50 and 59 years old with active COVID-19. CDR3 nucleotide sequence: TGTGCCTGGAGCGGGGGCTCCTACGAGCAGTACTTC. Its translation: CAWSGGSYEQYF.